The present T cell receptor beta chain was sequenced within a study of CD8+CD57+ T cells in acquired aplastic anemia. Across the study: DNA per sorted CD4+ or CD8+ sample ranged about 0.17 to 27.4 ug, averaging roughly 3.2 ug.

The patients chosen for sequencing had shown expansion of CD8+CD57+ cells (detected by flow cytometry). Patients had undergone no therapy by the time their blood was sampled. TCR beta VDJ and CDR3 profiling used genomic DNA as template. TCRdb itself ran the reads through MiXCR, one entry per CDR3 protein. The data hold under 250,000 distinct CDR3 sequences, with approximately 45% observed a single time. V lost 6 bases to trimming and J lost 2 bases, with 16 bases between them. This CDR3 is 14 amino acids long. Germline assignment: CDR1 DFQATT and CDR2 SNEGSKA (reference sequence). The specimen was sorted CD4+, CD8+, or CD8+CD57+ T cells (not recorded which) from PBMCs. This receptor was obtained from a human donor with aplastic anemia. This chain connects TRBV20-1 to TRBJ2-5, with D perhaps being TRBD1 or TRBD2 (6 bases each). The CDR3 loop reads CSARRGDPQETQYF. The DNA of the CDR3 is TGCAGTGCAAGAAGGGGGGACCCTCAAGAGACCCAGTACTTC.